This entry lists 21 T cell receptor beta chains sequenced from one sample in a study of cytomegalovirus exposure and HLA in healthy donors (dated by TCRdb to between 2016 and 2019). Libraries were prepared through the immunoSEQ multiplex PCR assay. For the multiplex PCR, a mixture combining 60 forward primers for TCR Vbeta segments and 13 reverse primers for TCR Jbeta segments was used. TCRdb stores this immuneACCESS table with in-frame sequences only. Part of the clones is absent; in the studies checked, under half of the shortfall reflects unresolved V genes, and no reason is known for the rest. The sample has 85,000 to 100,000 clones on record, around 80% of them singletons. About 7.3% of the sample goes to the ten largest clones. Sequenced material: PBMCs. The receptors here all came from a young man in good health and CMV-seronegative.

This chain connects TRBV5-1 to TRBJ1-2; no firm D call. The ends were cut back, 0 bases at V and 0 bases at J, with 12 bases in the middle. This CDR3 is built from 16 residues. Germline CDR1 and CDR2: SGHRS and YFSETQ. The CDR3 sequence: CASSLDQRLANYGYTF. CDR3 DNA: TGCGCCAGCAGCTTGGACCAGAGACTTGCTAACTATGGCTACACCTTC.

The genes are TRBV15 and TRBJ1-3; 10 bases are a match to TRBD1. This CDR3 region has 15 residues. V shed 1 base, J shed 3 bases, and the junction held 0 bases outside the gene matches. CDR1 is LNHNV and CDR2 is YYDKDF in the germline V gene (reference sequence). CDR3 loop: CATSRGTGGGNTIYF. The CDR3 bases are TGTGCCACCAGCAGAGGGACAGGGGGTGGAAACACCATATATTTT.

This clone turned up a few times. The rearrangement joins TRBV30 to TRBJ2-3; 11 bases are shared with TRBD1. CDR1 is GTSNPN and CDR2 is SVGIG in the germline V gene (reference sequence). The junction had 20 bases not matched to a gene; V was cut back by 7 bases and J by 5 bases. This CDR3 is built from 18 residues. The CDR3 region is CALDRGREDGSSGDTQYF. DNA of the CDR3: TGTGCCTTGGACAGGGGGCGGGAGGATGGTTCAAGTGGAGATACGCAGTATTTT.

This clone has just a few counts. DNA for the CDR3: TGCAGTGCTAGTCTCCGCGATGAGCAGTTCTTC. It codes for CSASLRDEQFF. The V call is TRBV20-1, the J call TRBJ2-1; no reliable D call. The CDR3 loop spans 11 amino acids. V was shortened by 3 bases and J by 8 bases, with 8 bases between the two germline ends. Germline assignment: CDR1 DFQATT and CDR2 SNEGSKA (reference sequence).

The chain joins TRBV5-1 to TRBJ1-1; 8 bases agree with TRBD1. This CDR3 has 18 amino acids. CDR1 is SGHRS and CDR2 is YFSETQ in the germline V gene. V was pared by 0 bases and J by 4 bases, with 14 bases of the junction left unmatched. As DNA, the CDR3 is TGCGCCAGCAGCTTGGTGCTTATCAGGACAGGGCAGTCCACTGAAGCTTTCTTT. Translating gives CASSLVLIRTGQSTEAFF.

This sequence joins TRBV2 and TRBJ2-5, with a possible D match to TRBD2 (5 bases). Trimming took 7 bases from V and 2 from J, leaving 14 bases between them. From germline, CDR1 is SNHLY and CDR2 FYNNEI. This CDR3 region has 14 residues. CDR3 loop: CASTGGVYQETQYF. The CDR3 DNA is TGTGCCAGCACCGGAGGAGTTTATCAAGAGACCCAGTACTTC. The entire variable domain, with the rest obtained from reference TRBV2 and TRBJ2-5, is as follows: EPEVTQTPSHQVTQMGQEVILRCVPISNHLYFYWYRQILGQKVEFLVSFYNNEISEKSEIFDDQFSVERPDGSNFTLKIRSTKLEDSAMYFCASTGGVYQETQYFGPGTRLLVL.

The rearrangement uses TRBV14 and TRBJ2-7; D not certain. This CDR3 has 14 residues. With 4 bases removed from V and 1 base from J, the gap between germline ends came to 11 bases. In germline, CDR1 is SGHDN, CDR2 FVKESK. Here the CDR3 reads CASSLSTESYEQYF. The CDR3 DNA follows: TGTGCCAGCAGCCTAAGCACAGAATCCTACGAGCAGTACTTC.

This sequence joins TRBV18 and TRBJ2-7, with 8 nucleotides matching TRBD1. This CDR3 has 15 amino acids. With 3 bases clipped from V and 7 bases from J, the junction kept 11 bases outside the gene matches. Germline V lookup: CDR1 KGHSH, CDR2 LQKENI. The CDR3 nucleotides are TGTGCCAGCTCACCTCCCGACAGGGGCGGATTTGAGCAGTACTTC. This codes for CASSPPDRGGFEQYF.

The chain uses TRBV6-1 and TRBJ2-3; D might be TRBD2 (5 bases). This CDR3 is 13 amino acids long. Between the trimmed V and J ends, which lost 7 bases and 5 bases, there was a span of 13 bases. Germline CDR1 MNHNS, CDR2 SASEGT. The chain's CDR3 is CASKRRMGDTQYF. DNA of the CDR3: TGTGCCAGCAAGCGGAGGATGGGAGATACGCAGTATTTT.

V and J are TRBV25-1 and TRBJ2-1; 10 bases match TRBD2. CDR3 length: 16 amino acids. The germline V gene encodes CDR1 MGHDK and CDR2 SYGVNS. The junction had 6 bases not matched to a gene; V was cut back by 4 bases and J by 3 bases. The CDR3 sequence is CASSAPGLALYNEQFF. The CDR3 DNA is TGTGCCAGCAGTGCCCCGGGACTAGCGCTCTACAATGAGCAGTTCTTC.

The chain links TRBV5-1 to TRBJ2-7; the match to TRBD2 covers 8 bases. This CDR3 comprises 13 residues. Germline loops: CDR1 SGHRS, CDR2 YFSETQ. After removal of 3 bases from V and 2 bases from J, the junction contained 1 base not matched to a gene. The CDR3 nucleotides are TGCGCCAGCAGCTCGGGACTAGCCTACGAGCAGTACTTC. Translating it yields CASSSGLAYEQYF.

J is TRBJ2-7 and V is TRBV5-1; 7 nucleotides line up with TRBD1. Unmatched junction bases numbered 3, after V lost 0 bases and J lost 0 bases. The CDR3 is made up of 15 amino acids. Germline CDR1 is SGHRS and CDR2 is YFSETQ. The CDR3 loop is CASSLGTGSSYEQYF. The CDR3 nucleotides are TGCGCCAGCAGCTTGGGGACAGGAAGCTCCTACGAGCAGTACTTC.

This clone was seen a few times. V gene TRBV5-4 combines with J gene TRBJ1-1; a possible D gene is TRBD1 (5 bases). Germline V lookup: CDR1 SGHNT, CDR2 YYREEE (reference sequence). The CDR3 has 15 amino acids. The germline V and J ends were trimmed by 4 bases and 2 bases, with 15 bases remaining between them. The CDR3 DNA reads TGTGCCAGCAGCCCAGATCTCAGGGCAAACACTGAAGCTTTCTTT. Protein product: CASSPDLRANTEAFF.

The chain links TRBV7-6 to TRBJ2-7; 9 bases match TRBD1. After removal of 6 bases from V and 5 bases from J, the junction contained 14 bases not matched to a gene. The CDR3 spans 16 residues. The germline gives CDR1 SGHVS, CDR2 FNYEAQ. Written as DNA, the CDR3 is TGTGCCAGCAGTTTCCTCCCGTCGGGACAGGGAAACGAGCAGTACTTC. It encodes CASSFLPSGQGNEQYF. Full variable domain (remainder filled in from reference TRBV7-6 and TRBJ2-7): GAGVSQSPRYKVTKRGQDVALRCDPISGHVSLYWYRQALGQGPEFLTYFNYEAQQDKSGLPNDRFSAERPEGSISTLTIQRTEQRDSAMYRCASSFLPSGQGNEQYFGPGTRLTVT.

The chain carries TRBV20-1 and TRBJ2-1; 8 nucleotides match TRBD1. Germline V gene sequence: CDR1 DFQATT, CDR2 SNEGSKA (reference sequence). CDR3 size: 11 residues. The V segment lost 1 base and the J segment 15 bases; nucleotides outside the gene matches: 5. The CDR3 sequence is CSARVDREWFF. Here the CDR3 DNA reads TGCAGTGCTAGAGTGGACAGGGAATGGTTCTTC.

This rearrangement joins TRBV2 to TRBJ1-1, with D perhaps matching TRBD1 (6 bases). Trimming took off 2 bases at V and 4 bases at J, with 17 bases between the two ends. The CDR3 sequence is 16 residues long. Germline V gene data show CDR1 as SNHLY and CDR2 as FYNNEI. For the CDR3, the DNA is TGTGCCAGCAGTGAAATTGGCGAGGGGGATGGCACTGAAGCTTTCTTT. Amino acids: CASSEIGEGDGTEAFF.

The CDR3 bases are TGTGCCAGCACCACAGGATTCTATGGCTACACCTTC. This gives the protein CASTTGFYGYTF. The V gene is TRBV28, the J gene TRBJ1-2; possible D gene TRBD1, 5 bases. V was pared by 7 bases and J by 4 bases, with 10 bases between. Germline V lookup: CDR1 MDHEN, CDR2 SYDVKM. CDR3 length equals 12 residues.

This clone appeared a single time. V is TRBV6-1 and J is TRBJ1-2; TRBD1 matches at 9 bases. CDR3 length: 14 residues. Germline-derived CDR1 and CDR2 are MNHNS and SASEGT. V shed 4 bases and J 7 bases; nucleotides not matched to a gene: 7. The CDR3 is CASSGQGESAGYTF. The CDR3 DNA reads TGTGCCAGCAGTGGACAGGGGGAGTCGGCTGGCTACACCTTC.

The gene calls are TRBV11-2 and TRBJ2-2; 8 bases are shared with TRBD1. CDR3 size: 17 residues. V lost 4 bases and J lost 4; bases outside the gene matches: 11. From germline, CDR1 is SGHAT and CDR2 FQNNGV. The CDR3 DNA reads as TGTGCCAGCAGCTCGGATTGGGACAGGACATCCACCGGGGAGCTGTTTTTT. Amino acids: CASSSDWDRTSTGELFF. The whole variable domain, filled in from reference TRBV11-2 and TRBJ2-2, reads EAGVAQSPRYKIIEKRQSVAFWCNPISGHATLYWYQQILGQGPKLLIQFQNNGVVDDSQLPKDRFSAERLKGVDSTLKIQPAKLEDSAVYLCASSSDWDRTSTGELFFGEGSRLTVL.

V and J are TRBV28 and TRBJ1-2; D unclear. The CDR3 contains 10 residues. Germline CDR1 reads MDHEN; CDR2 reads SYDVKM. V lost 3 bases and J lost 8, with 4 bases in between. The CDR3 protein is CASSFRGYTF. The CDR3 DNA reads TGTGCCAGCAGTTTCAGGGGCTACACCTTC.

The V gene is TRBV6-6, the J gene TRBJ2-7, with 9 bases fitting TRBD1. Germline V gene data show CDR1 as MNHNY and CDR2 as SVGAGI (reference sequence). This CDR3 region has 14 residues. The V and J ends lost 5 bases and 6 bases, in that order; junction bases with no gene match: 8. The CDR3 DNA reads TGTGCCAGCAGTACCGGGACAGGGATAGCCGAGCAGTACTTC. Protein: CASSTGTGIAEQYF.